This TCR beta chain was recovered during a study of T cells in Graves' hyperthyroidism and ophthalmopathy. Overall study results and limits: A model built on 13 V-J features separated ophthalmopathy from stable hyperthyroidism.

TCR beta CDR3 regions were amplified from RNA transcripts. Researchers ran a first-round RT-PCR on the TCR CDR3 using the HTBI primer set. TCRdb processed the multiplex PCR reads anew with MiXCR; each CDR3 protein has one entry. The profile covers about 540,000 distinct CDR3 sequences, with roughly 50% appearing a single time and just under 8.5% taken by the ten largest. A word on this clonotype: What it binds is unknown.

Thyroid ultrasound, orbital computed tomography, clinical symptoms, and serum thyroxine and TRAb underpinned diagnoses. The CDR3 covers 15 residues. V lost 5 bases and J lost 7; bases outside the gene matches: 7. Germline CDR1 and CDR2: SGHVS and FQNEAQ. The origin of this receptor is a woman younger than 35 with Graves' hyperthyroidism. The chain is built from TRBV7-8 and TRBJ1-5; 11 bases match TRBD1. The sample comprised peripheral blood or thyroid tissue (not recorded which). Here the CDR3 DNA reads TGTGCCAGCAGCCAGGACAGGGGGCTTGGACAGCCCCAGCATTTT. It specifies CASSQDRGLGQPQHF.